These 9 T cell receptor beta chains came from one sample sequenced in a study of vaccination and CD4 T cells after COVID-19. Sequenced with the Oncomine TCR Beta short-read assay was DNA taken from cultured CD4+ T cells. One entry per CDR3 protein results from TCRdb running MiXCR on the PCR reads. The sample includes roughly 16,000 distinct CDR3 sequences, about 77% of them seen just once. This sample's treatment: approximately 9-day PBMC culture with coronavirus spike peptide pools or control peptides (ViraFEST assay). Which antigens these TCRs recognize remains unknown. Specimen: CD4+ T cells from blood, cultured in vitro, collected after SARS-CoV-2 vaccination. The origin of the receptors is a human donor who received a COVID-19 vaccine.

The CDR3 coding sequence is TGCAGTGCTACGGACGGAAGTCTTAGGCCCCAGCATTTT. Amino acid sequence: CSATDGSLRPQHF. The chain is built from TRBV20-1 and TRBJ1-5; D not resolved. The length of the CDR3 is 13 residues. CDR1 is DFQATT, CDR2 SNEGSKA, per germline (reference sequence). Trimming cost V 4 bases and J 9 bases, with 16 bases left between them.

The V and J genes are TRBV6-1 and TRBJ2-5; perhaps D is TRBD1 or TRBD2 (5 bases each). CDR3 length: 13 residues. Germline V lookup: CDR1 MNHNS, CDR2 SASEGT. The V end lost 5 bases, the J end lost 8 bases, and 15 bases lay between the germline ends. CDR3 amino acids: CASSPRARGTQYF. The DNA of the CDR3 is TGTGCCAGCAGTCCCCGGGCGAGGGGCACCCAGTACTTC.

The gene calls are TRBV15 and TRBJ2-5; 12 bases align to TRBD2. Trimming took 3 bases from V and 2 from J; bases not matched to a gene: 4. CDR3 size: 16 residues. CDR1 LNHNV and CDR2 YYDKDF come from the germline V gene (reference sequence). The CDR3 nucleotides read TGTGCCACCAGCAGGGTTCTAGCGGGGGGGCAAGAGACCCAGTACTTC. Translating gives CATSRVLAGGQETQYF.

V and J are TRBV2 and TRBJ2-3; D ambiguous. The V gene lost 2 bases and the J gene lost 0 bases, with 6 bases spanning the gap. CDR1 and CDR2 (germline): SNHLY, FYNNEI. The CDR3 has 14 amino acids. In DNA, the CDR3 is TGTGCCAGCAGTGAATTAGTCAGCACAGATACGCAGTATTTT. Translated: CASSELVSTDTQYF.

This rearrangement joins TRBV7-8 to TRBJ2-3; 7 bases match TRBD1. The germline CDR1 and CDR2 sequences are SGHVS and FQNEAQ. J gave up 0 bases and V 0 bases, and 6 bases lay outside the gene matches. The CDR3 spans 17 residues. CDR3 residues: CASSLAGTEPSTDTQYF. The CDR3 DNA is TGTGCCAGCAGCTTAGCGGGGACAGAACCTAGCACAGATACGCAGTATTTT.

In nucleotides, the CDR3 is TGCAGTGCTGCGGGGGGGAGCTATGGCTACACCTTC. It yields the protein CSAAGGSYGYTF. V gene TRBV20-1 combines with J gene TRBJ1-2; TRBD1 might be the D (5 bases). The V gene's germline CDR1 is DFQATT and CDR2 SNEGSKA (reference sequence). V gave up 5 bases and J gave up 4 bases, with 11 bases separating them. The CDR3 has 12 amino acids.

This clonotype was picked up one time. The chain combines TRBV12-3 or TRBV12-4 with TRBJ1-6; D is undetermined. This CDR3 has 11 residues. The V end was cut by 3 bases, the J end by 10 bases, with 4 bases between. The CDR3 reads CASSFRSPLHF. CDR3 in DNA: TGTGCCAGCAGTTTTCGCTCACCCCTCCACTTT.

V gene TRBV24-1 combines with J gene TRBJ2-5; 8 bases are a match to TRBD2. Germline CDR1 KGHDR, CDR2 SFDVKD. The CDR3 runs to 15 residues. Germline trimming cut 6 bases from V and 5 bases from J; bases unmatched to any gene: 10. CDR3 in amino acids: CATSRGGRLGETQYF. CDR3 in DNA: TGTGCCACCAGTCGGGGGGGGCGGTTGGGGGAGACCCAGTACTTC.

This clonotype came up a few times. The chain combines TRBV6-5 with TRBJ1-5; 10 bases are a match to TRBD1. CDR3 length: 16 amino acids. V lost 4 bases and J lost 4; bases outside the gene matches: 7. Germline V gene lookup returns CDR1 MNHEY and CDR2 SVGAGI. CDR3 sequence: CASSSLGQGGNQPQHF. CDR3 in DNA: TGTGCCAGCAGTTCCCTTGGACAGGGGGGAAATCAGCCCCAGCATTTT.